This entry features one T cell receptor (beta chain) sequence. The sample comes from a study of control samples from healthy donors and cancer patients. Clones were read by immunoSEQ multiplex PCR, and TCRdb kept only the in-frame ones, dropping some. The table records 170,000 or so clones, approximately 94% of them present only once. The sequence was collected from a woman between 18 and 30 years old in good health. The sequencing sample was made of blood.

Here the CDR3 DNA reads TGTGCCAGCAGCGTAAGTAGTGGTCGACAAGGCACAGATACGCAGTATTTT. Translated, it gives CASSVSSGRQGTDTQYF. This chain links TRBV9 with TRBJ2-3; D is ambiguous. Between the trimmed V and J ends, which lost 1 base and 1 base, there was a span of 16 bases. Germline V gene sequence: CDR1 SGDLS, CDR2 YYNGEE. The CDR3 has 17 amino acids.